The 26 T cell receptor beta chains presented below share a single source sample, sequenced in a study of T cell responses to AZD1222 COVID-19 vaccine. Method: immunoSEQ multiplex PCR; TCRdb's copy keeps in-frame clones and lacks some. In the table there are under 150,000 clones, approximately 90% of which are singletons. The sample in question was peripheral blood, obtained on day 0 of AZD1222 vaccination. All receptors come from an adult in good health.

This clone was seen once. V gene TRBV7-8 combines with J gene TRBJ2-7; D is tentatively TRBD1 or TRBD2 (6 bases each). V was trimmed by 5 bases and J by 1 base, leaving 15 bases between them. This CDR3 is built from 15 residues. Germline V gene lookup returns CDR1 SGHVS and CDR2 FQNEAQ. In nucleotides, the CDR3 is TGTGCCAGCAGCCGAGGGGGGACACCGTCCTACGAGCAGTACTTC. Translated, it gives CASSRGGTPSYEQYF.

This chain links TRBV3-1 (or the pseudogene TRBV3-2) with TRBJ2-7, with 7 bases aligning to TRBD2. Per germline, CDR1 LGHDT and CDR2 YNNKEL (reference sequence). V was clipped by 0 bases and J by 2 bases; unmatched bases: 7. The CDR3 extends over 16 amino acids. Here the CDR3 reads CASSQDLREKTYEQYF. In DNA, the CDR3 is TGTGCCAGCAGCCAAGATTTGCGGGAGAAGACCTACGAGCAGTACTTC.

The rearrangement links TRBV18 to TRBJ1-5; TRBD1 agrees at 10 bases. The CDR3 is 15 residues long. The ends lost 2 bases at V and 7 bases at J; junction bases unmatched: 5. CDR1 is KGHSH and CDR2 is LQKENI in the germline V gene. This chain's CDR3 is CASSPGGQGRQPQHF. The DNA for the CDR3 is TGTGCCAGCTCACCAGGGGGACAGGGGCGGCAGCCCCAGCATTTT.

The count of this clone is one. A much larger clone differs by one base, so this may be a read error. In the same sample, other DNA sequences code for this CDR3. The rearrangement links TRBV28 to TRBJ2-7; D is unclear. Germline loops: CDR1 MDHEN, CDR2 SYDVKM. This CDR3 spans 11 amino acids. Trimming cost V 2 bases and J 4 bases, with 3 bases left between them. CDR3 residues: CASSLGYEQYF. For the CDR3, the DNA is TGTGCCAGCAGTTTAGGTTACGAGCAGTACTTC.

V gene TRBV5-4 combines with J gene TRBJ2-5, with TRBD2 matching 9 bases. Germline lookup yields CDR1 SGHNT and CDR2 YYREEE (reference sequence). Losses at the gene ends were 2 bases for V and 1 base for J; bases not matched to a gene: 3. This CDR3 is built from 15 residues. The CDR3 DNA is TGTGCCAGCAGCTTCGGACTAGCGTCCCAAGAGACCCAGTACTTC. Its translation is CASSFGLASQETQYF.

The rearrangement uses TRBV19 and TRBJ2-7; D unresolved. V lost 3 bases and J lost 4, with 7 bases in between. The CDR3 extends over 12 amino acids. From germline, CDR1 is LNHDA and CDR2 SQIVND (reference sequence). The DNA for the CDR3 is TGTGCCAGTAGTATTTCAAGTTACGAGCAGTACTTC. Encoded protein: CASSISSYEQYF. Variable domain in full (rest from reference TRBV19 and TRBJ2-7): DGGITQSPKYLFRKEGQNVTLSCEQNLNHDAMYWYRQDPGQGLRLIYYSQIVNDFQKGDIAEGYSVSREKKESFPLTVTSAQKNPTAFYLCASSISSYEQYFGPGTRLTVT.

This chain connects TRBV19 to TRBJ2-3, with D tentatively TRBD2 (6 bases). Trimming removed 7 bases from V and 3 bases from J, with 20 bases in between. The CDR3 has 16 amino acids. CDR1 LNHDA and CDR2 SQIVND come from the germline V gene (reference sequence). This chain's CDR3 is CASTHDGGFLTDTQYF. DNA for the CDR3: TGTGCCAGTACCCACGATGGAGGGTTCCTGACAGATACGCAGTATTTT.

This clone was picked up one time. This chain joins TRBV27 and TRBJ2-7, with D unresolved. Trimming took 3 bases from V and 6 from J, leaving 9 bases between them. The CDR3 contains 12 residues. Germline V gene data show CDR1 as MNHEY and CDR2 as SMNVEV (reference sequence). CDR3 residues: CASSFRRGEQYF. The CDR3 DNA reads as TGTGCCAGCAGTTTCCGTCGCGGCGAGCAGTACTTC.

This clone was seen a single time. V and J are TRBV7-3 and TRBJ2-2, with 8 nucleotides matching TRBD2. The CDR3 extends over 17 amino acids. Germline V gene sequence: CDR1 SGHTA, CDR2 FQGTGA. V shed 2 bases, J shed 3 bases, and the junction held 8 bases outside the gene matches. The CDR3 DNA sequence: TGTGCCAGCAGCTTACTTAGCGGGACAACCTACACCGGGGAGCTGTTTTTT. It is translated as CASSLLSGTTYTGELFF.

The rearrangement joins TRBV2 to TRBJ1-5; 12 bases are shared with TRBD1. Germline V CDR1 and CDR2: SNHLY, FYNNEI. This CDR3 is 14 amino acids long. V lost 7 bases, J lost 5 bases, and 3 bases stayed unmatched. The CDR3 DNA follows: TGTGCCAGCACCCGGGACAGGGGGCATCAGCCCCAGCATTTT. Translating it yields CASTRDRGHQPQHF.

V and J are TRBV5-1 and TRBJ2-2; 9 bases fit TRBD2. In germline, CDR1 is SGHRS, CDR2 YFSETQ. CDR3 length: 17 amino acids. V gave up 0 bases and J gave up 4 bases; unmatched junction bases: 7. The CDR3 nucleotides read TGCGCCAGCAGCTTGGCCGTTAGCGGGGGAGTCACCGGGGAGCTGTTTTTT. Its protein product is CASSLAVSGGVTGELFF.

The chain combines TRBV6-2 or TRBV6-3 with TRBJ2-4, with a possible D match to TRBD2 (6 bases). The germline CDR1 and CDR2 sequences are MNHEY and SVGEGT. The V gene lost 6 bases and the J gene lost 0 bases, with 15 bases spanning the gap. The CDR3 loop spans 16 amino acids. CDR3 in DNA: TGTGCCAGCAGCCTTGTGGAGGGCCGAGCCAAAAACATTCAGTACTTC. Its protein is CASSLVEGRAKNIQYF.

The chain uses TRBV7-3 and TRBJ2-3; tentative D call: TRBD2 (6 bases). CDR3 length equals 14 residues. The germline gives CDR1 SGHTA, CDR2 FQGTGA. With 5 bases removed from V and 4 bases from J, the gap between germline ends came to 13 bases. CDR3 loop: CASSELGTSDTQYF. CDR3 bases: TGTGCCAGCAGCGAATTAGGGACTTCAGATACGCAGTATTTT.

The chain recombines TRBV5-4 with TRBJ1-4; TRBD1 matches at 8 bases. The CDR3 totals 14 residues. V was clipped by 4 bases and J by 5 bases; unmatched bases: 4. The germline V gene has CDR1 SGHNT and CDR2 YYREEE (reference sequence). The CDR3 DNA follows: TGTGCCAGCAGCCCGGACAGGGTGAATGAAAAACTGTTTTTT. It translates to CASSPDRVNEKLFF.

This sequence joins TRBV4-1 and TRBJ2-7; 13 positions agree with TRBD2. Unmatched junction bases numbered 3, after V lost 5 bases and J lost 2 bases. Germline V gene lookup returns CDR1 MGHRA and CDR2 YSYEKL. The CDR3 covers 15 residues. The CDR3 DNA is TGCGCCAGCAGCGTGGGACTAGCGGGACCCTACGAGCAGTACTTC. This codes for CASSVGLAGPYEQYF.

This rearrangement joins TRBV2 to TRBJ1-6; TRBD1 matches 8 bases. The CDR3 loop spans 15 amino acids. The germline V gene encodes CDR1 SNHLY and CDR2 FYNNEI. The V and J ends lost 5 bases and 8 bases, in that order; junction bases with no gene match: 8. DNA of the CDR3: TGTGCCAGCAGTACCGGACAGGGAACCCATTCACCCCTCCACTTT. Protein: CASSTGQGTHSPLHF.

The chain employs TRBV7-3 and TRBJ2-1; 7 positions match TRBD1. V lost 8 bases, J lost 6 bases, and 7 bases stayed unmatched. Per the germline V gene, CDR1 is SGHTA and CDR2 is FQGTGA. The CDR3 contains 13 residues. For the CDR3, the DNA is TGTGCCAGCGCCCTATCAGGGGGCAATGAGCAGTTCTTC. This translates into CASALSGGNEQFF.

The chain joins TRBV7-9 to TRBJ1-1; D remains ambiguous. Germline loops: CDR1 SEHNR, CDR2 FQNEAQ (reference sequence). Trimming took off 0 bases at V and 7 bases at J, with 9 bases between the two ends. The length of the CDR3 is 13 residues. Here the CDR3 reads CASSLALNFEAFF. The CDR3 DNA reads TGTGCCAGCAGCTTAGCCCTCAATTTTGAAGCTTTCTTT.

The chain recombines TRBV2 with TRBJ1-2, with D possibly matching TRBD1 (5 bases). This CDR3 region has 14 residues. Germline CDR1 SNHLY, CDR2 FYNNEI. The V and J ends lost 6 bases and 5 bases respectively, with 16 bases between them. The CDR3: CASRTDSSWYGYTF. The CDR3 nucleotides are TGTGCCAGCAGAACCGACAGCTCTTGGTATGGCTACACCTTC. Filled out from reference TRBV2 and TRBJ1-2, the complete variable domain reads EPEVTQTPSHQVTQMGQEVILRCVPISNHLYFYWYRQILGQKVEFLVSFYNNEISEKSEIFDDQFSVERPDGSNFTLKIRSTKLEDSAMYFCASRTDSSWYGYTFGSGTRLTVV.

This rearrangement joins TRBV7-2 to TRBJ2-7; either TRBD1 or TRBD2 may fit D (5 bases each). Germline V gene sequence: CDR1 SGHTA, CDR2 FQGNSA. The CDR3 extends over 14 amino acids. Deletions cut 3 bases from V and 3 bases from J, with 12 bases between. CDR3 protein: CASSLVEGSYEQYF. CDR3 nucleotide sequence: TGTGCCAGCAGCTTGGTTGAGGGGAGCTACGAGCAGTACTTC.

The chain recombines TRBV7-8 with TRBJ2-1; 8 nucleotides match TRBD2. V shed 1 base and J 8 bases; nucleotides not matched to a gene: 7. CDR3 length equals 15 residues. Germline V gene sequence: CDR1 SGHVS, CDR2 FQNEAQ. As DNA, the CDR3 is TGTGCCAGCAGCTTAGTCTTAGCGGGGATGGATGAGCAGTTCTTC. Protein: CASSLVLAGMDEQFF.

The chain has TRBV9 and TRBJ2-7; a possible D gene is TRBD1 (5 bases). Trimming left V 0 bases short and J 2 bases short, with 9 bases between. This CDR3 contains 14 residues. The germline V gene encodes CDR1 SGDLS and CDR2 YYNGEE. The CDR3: CASSVDRGPYEQYF. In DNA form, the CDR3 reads TGTGCCAGCAGCGTAGATAGGGGCCCCTACGAGCAGTACTTC. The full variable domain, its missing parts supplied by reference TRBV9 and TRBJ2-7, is DSGVTQTPKHLITATGQRVTLRCSPRSGDLSVYWYQQSLDQGLQFLIQYYNGEERAKGNILERFSAQQFPDLHSELNLSSLELGDSALYFCASSVDRGPYEQYFGPGTRLTVT.

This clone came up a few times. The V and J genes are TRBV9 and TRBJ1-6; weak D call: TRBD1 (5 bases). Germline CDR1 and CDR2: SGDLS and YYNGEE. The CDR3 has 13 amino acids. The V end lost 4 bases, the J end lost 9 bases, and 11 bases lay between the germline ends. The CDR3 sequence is CASSRDPASPLHF. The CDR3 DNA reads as TGTGCCAGCAGCCGGGACCCAGCTTCACCCCTCCACTTT.

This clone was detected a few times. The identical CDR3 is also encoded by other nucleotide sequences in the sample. Here the CDR3 DNA reads TGTGCCAGCAGCGTAGCGGGGGTAGGGCAAGAGACCCAGTACTTC. Its translation: CASSVAGVGQETQYF. V usage is TRBV9 and J usage is TRBJ2-5, with D perhaps matching TRBD2 (6 bases). V lost 0 bases, J lost 2 bases, and 11 bases lay in between. Germline V lookup: CDR1 SGDLS, CDR2 YYNGEE. The CDR3 consists of 15 residues.

The CDR3 nucleotides are TGTGCCAGCCGAGAGGACAGGGTTCTTGGCTACACCTTC. Translated, it gives CASREDRVLGYTF. This chain joins TRBV28 and TRBJ1-2; 8 bases fit TRBD1. This CDR3 is 13 amino acids long. V gave up 8 bases and J gave up 7 bases; unmatched junction bases: 9. Germline values: CDR1 MDHEN, CDR2 SYDVKM.

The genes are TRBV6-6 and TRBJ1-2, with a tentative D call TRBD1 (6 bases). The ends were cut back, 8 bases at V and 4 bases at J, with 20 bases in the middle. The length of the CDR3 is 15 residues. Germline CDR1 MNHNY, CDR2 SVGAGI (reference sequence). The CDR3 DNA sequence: TGTGCCAGCCGAAGCCCGACCACAGGGTTCTATGGCTACACCTTC. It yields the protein CASRSPTTGFYGYTF.